These T cell receptor beta chains were read from a single sample in a study of control samples from healthy donors and cancer patients. Using immunoSEQ multiplex PCR, the repertoire was profiled, and TCRdb retains in-frame clones only, with some absent. Found here are under 200,000 clones; the top ten clones hold around 2%. The sequenced sample consisted of blood. These receptors all come from a young woman in good health. Both conserved end residues are part of each CDR3. A D gene is named only where the DNA matches it firmly.

j_call cdr3_length v_call d_call cdr3_aa cdr3_nt
TRBJ2-7 15 TRBV19 - CASSIEGDWALEQYF TGTGCCAGTAGTATAGAAGGTGATTGGGCGCTCGAGCAGTACTTC
TRBJ2-3 17 TRBV5-1 - CASSLANKKASTDTQYF TGCGCCAGCAGCTTGGCCAATAAGAAAGCTAGCACAGATACGCAGTATTTT
TRBJ2-1 15 TRBV9 - CASSVDSLSYNEQFF TGTGCCAGCAGCGTAGACTCCCTCTCCTACAATGAGCAGTTCTTC
TRBJ1-3 17 TRBV18 TRBD1 CASSPTGLRASGNTIYF TGTGCCAGCTCACCGACAGGGCTCAGGGCCTCTGGAAACACCATATATTTT
TRBJ1-6 16 TRBV7-2 - CASSLSTVQINSPLHF TGTGCCAGCAGCCTCTCAACGGTACAGATAAATTCACCCCTCCACTTT
TRBJ1-1 14 TRBV18 TRBD1 CASSPMDRGTEAFF TGTGCCAGCTCACCAATGGACAGGGGGACTGAAGCTTTCTTT
TRBJ2-2 11 TRBV12-3/TRBV12-4 - CASSYTGELFF TGTGCCAGCAGTTACACCGGGGAGCTGTTTTTT
TRBJ2-7 16 TRBV24-1 TRBD1 CATSEGLGQGNYRQYF TGTGCCACCAGTGAGGGACTGGGACAGGGCAATTATCGGCAGTACTTC
TRBJ1-5 15 TRBV7-2 - CASSSSLGGGQPQHF TGTGCCAGCAGCTCGTCCTTGGGGGGAGGTCAGCCCCAGCATTTT
TRBJ1-3 14 TRBV10-2 TRBD1 CASLTGTDGNTIYF TGCGCCAGCCTGACCGGGACAGATGGAAACACCATATATTTT
TRBJ1-2 13 TRBV27 - CASSTHGNYGYTF TGTGCCAGCAGTACCCATGGGAACTATGGCTACACCTTC
TRBJ1-5 18 TRBV6-2/TRBV6-3 - CASSPAYGKDSLNQPQHF TGTGCCAGCAGTCCGGCGTATGGGAAGGACAGCTTAAATCAGCCCCAGCATTTT
TRBJ1-5 12 TRBV28 - CASIQVDQPQHF TGTGCCAGCATCCAAGTGGATCAGCCCCAGCATTTT
TRBJ1-1 13 TRBV4-3 - CASSQDPGVGAFF TGCGCCAGCAGCCAAGATCCAGGAGTCGGAGCTTTCTTT
TRBJ1-1 13 TRBV7-3 - CASSSDANTEAFF TGTGCCAGCAGCTCCGACGCGAACACTGAAGCTTTCTTT
TRBJ2-1 18 TRBV28 TRBD2 CASSSPGRTSGGYNEQFF TGTGCCAGCAGTTCCCCAGGAAGGACTAGCGGGGGCTACAATGAGCAGTTCTTC
TRBJ2-3 12 TRBV9 - CASSASTDTQYF TGTGCCAGCAGCGCAAGCACAGATACGCAGTATTTT
TRBJ2-3 15 TRBV9 - CASSLRGSSTDTQYF TGTGCCAGCAGCCTTAGGGGCAGTAGCACAGATACGCAGTATTTT
TRBJ1-2 15 TRBV10-2 TRBD1 CASSEGTGVNYGYTF TGCGCCAGCAGTGAGGGGACAGGAGTAAACTATGGCTACACCTTC
TRBJ1-3 12 TRBV6-2/TRBV6-3 - CASSNPGNTIYF TGTGCCAGCAGCAACCCTGGAAACACCATATATTTT
TRBJ2-7 13 TRBV19 - CASSPSGGYEQYF TGTGCCAGTAGTCCCAGTGGAGGCTACGAGCAGTACTTC
TRBJ1-5 16 TRBV27 TRBD1 CASRYTGTGAYQPQHF TGTGCCAGCAGATATACCGGGACAGGGGCCTATCAGCCCCAGCATTTT
TRBJ1-6 15 TRBV6-5 - CASSYSGRVGSPLHF TGTGCCAGCAGTTACTCCGGCAGGGTGGGCTCACCCCTCCACTTT
TRBJ1-4 17 TRBV15 - CATSPGTLKATNEKLFF TGTGCCACCAGCCCCGGGACCCTGAAAGCAACTAATGAAAAACTGTTTTTT
TRBJ2-5 16 TRBV5-1 - CASSSPGRLHQETQYF TGCGCCAGCAGCTCTCCGGGACGTTTACACCAAGAGACCCAGTACTTC
TRBJ2-7 15 TRBV5-7 TRBD1 CASSAGTGDWYEQYF TGTGCCAGCAGCGCCGGGACAGGGGATTGGTACGAGCAGTACTTC
TRBJ2-7 13 TRBV6-5 TRBD1 CATRQGAGYEQYF TGTGCCACACGACAGGGGGCTGGATACGAGCAGTACTTC
TRBJ1-4 13 TRBV10-3 - CAIGASVAEKLFF TGTGCCATCGGAGCGTCCGTGGCCGAAAAACTGTTTTTT
TRBJ1-3 15 TRBV2 - CASYDGATSGNTIYF TGTGCCAGCTATGATGGGGCGACGTCTGGAAACACCATATATTTT
TRBJ1-5 15 TRBV4-1 - CASSQVGVGNQPQHF TGCGCCAGCAGCCAGGTAGGGGTTGGCAATCAGCCCCAGCATTTT
TRBJ1-6 15 TRBV7-9 - CASSLFGEGGSPLHF TGTGCCAGCAGCTTATTTGGGGAAGGTGGTTCACCCCTCCACTTT
TRBJ2-7 13 TRBV19 - CASSRGSTYEQYF TGTGCCAGTAGTCGTGGCTCAACTTACGAGCAGTACTTC
TRBJ1-5 14 TRBV5-1 TRBD1 CASSGTGGDQPQHF TGCGCCAGCAGCGGAACAGGGGGGGACCAGCCCCAGCATTTT
TRBJ1-1 14 TRBV7-9 - CASGIEGINTEAFF TGTGCCAGCGGGATTGAAGGAATCAACACTGAAGCTTTCTTT
TRBJ2-2 13 TRBV7-9 - CASSLRGLGELFF TGTGCCAGCAGCTTACGGGGTCTGGGGGAGCTGTTTTTT
TRBJ1-1 16 TRBV5-1 - CASSSEGLSWNTEAFF TGCGCCAGCAGCTCAGAAGGCCTTTCATGGAACACTGAAGCTTTCTTT
TRBJ2-1 15 TRBV6-5 - CASSLPGGQGDEQFF TGTGCCAGCAGTTTGCCCGGGGGGCAGGGGGATGAGCAGTTCTTC
TRBJ2-7 15 TRBV7-6 - CASALRQGGTYEQYF TGTGCCAGCGCGCTCCGACAGGGAGGAACCTACGAGCAGTACTTC
TRBJ2-3 16 TRBV3-1/TRBV3-2 - CASSRSPRGNTDTQYF TGTGCCAGCAGCCGTTCCCCCCGGGGGAACACAGATACGCAGTATTTT
TRBJ1-2 13 TRBV11-1 TRBD1 CASSRRQGDGYTF TGTGCCAGCAGCCGCCGACAGGGAGATGGCTACACCTTC
TRBJ2-3 14 TRBV6-4 TRBD1 CASSDSGGADTQYF TGTGCCAGCAGTGACTCAGGGGGCGCAGATACGCAGTATTTT
TRBJ1-5 15 TRBV28 - CASTGGGLLNQPQHF TGTGCCAGCACTGGGGGGGGGCTCCTCAATCAGCCCCAGCATTTT
TRBJ2-5 14 TRBV29-1 - CSVWGQSGGKTQYF TGCAGCGTTTGGGGGCAGTCCGGCGGGAAGACCCAGTACTTC
TRBJ1-2 13 TRBV28 - CASSSGTFYGYTF TGTGCCAGCAGTTCCGGGACGTTCTATGGCTACACCTTC
TRBJ1-4 15 TRBV9 - CASSQWNRGSEKLFF TGTGCCAGCAGCCAATGGAATAGGGGGAGTGAAAAACTGTTTTTT
TRBJ2-3 15 TRBV7-6 - CASANGKGERDTQYF TGTGCCAGCGCCAATGGAAAGGGGGAAAGGGATACGCAGTATTTT
TRBJ2-1 15 TRBV5-5 TRBD2 CASSLGKRGMNEQFF TGTGCCAGCAGCTTAGGGAAGCGGGGGATGAATGAGCAGTTCTTC
TRBJ1-1 13 TRBV18 - CASSPGQNTEAFF TGTGCCAGCTCCCCCGGACAGAACACTGAAGCTTTCTTT
TRBJ2-7 13 TRBV13 - CASSLSDIYEQYF TGTGCCAGCAGCCTATCAGATATCTACGAGCAGTACTTC
TRBJ1-1 11 TRBV2 TRBD1 CASSRQGEAFF TGTGCCAGCAGTCGACAGGGTGAAGCTTTCTTT
TRBJ1-2 15 TRBV19 - CASSIVPTTNYGYTF TGTGCCAGTAGTATAGTTCCGACGACTAACTATGGCTACACCTTC
TRBJ2-7 16 TRBV6-5 TRBD1 CASSYLGTGNSYEQYF TGTGCCAGCAGTTACTTAGGGACAGGAAATTCCTACGAGCAGTACTTC
TRBJ2-7 16 TRBV19 TRBD1 CASSTWTGMKAYEQYF TGTGCCAGTAGTACGTGGACAGGGATGAAAGCCTACGAGCAGTACTTC
TRBJ1-6 17 TRBV3-1/TRBV3-2 TRBD1 CASSQRTGGSYNSPLHF TGTGCCAGCAGCCAAAGGACAGGGGGCTCCTATAATTCACCCCTCCACTTT
TRBJ2-1 13 TRBV6-1 - CASSWGVYNEQFF TGTGCCAGCAGCTGGGGGGTATACAATGAGCAGTTCTTC
TRBJ1-5 15 TRBV4-1 - CASSQGGRGDQPQHF TGCGCCAGCAGCCAAGGGGGGAGAGGCGATCAGCCCCAGCATTTT
TRBJ2-2 16 TRBV28 TRBD2 CASSLWTSGATGELFF TGTGCCAGCAGTTTATGGACTAGCGGGGCGACCGGGGAGCTGTTTTTT
TRBJ1-2 17 TRBV3-1/TRBV3-2 TRBD1 CASSQEGRGPGPKGYTF TGTGCCAGCAGCCAAGAAGGGAGGGGGCCGGGACCTAAGGGCTACACCTTC